There are a few counts of the clone carrying this T cell receptor beta chain. In TCRdb, the RT-PCR reads were re-called with MiXCR into one record per CDR3 protein. Of about 570,000 distinct CDR3 sequences in the sample, 11% were seen once. CDR1 is DFQATT, CDR2 SNEGSKA, per germline (reference sequence). There are 14 residues in the CDR3. V lost 2 bases and J 7 bases, leaving 17 bases between the germline ends. The data were taken from a study of response to subunit inactivated influenza vaccine. These data also formed part of another study, on T cells expressing NK-cell markers. This second study notes: TCR beta libraries carry UMIs added by 5'RACE template switching.

This TCR came from a middle-aged man who received an inactivated influenza vaccine. The J gene is TRBJ1-1, the V gene TRBV20-1; D not resolved. Sequenced material: PBMCs from blood, taken on the day of vaccination. The CDR3, as DNA: TGCAGTGCTAGATCTTTGGCGAGGAACTATGAAGCTTTCTTT. It specifies CSARSLARNYEAFF.